Reported below is one T cell receptor (beta chain). Other DNA sequences in the sample encode the same CDR3. This sample is drawn from a study of control samples from healthy donors and cancer patients. Clones were sequenced by immunoSEQ multiplex PCR, and TCRdb holds only the in-frame ones, with some missing. This sample yields about 100,000 clones, of which more than 85% are seen a single time; over 15% belongs to the top ten. Trimming took 6 bases from V and 8 from J, leaving 8 bases between them. This CDR3 has 11 residues. Sequenced sample: blood. The V and J genes are TRBV12-3 or TRBV12-4 and TRBJ2-1; either TRBD1 or TRBD2 may supply D (5 bases each). The receptor was isolated from a woman between 50 and 59 years old in good health. CDR3: CASSLGDEQFF. The CDR3 DNA sequence: TGTGCCAGCAGCTTGGGGGATGAGCAGTTCTTC.